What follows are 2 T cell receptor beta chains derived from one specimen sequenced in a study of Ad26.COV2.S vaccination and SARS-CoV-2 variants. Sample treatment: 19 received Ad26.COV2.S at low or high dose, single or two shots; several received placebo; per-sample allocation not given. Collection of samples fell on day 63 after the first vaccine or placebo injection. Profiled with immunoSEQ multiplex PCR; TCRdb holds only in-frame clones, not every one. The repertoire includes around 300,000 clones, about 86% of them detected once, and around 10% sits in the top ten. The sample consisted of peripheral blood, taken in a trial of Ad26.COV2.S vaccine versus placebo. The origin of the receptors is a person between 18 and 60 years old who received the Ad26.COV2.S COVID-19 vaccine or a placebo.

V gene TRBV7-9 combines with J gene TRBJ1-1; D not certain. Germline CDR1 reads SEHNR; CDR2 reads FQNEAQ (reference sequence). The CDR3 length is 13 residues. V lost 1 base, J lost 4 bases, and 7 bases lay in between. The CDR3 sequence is CASSLEMGTEAFF. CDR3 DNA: TGTGCCAGCAGCTTAGAGATGGGCACTGAAGCTTTCTTT.

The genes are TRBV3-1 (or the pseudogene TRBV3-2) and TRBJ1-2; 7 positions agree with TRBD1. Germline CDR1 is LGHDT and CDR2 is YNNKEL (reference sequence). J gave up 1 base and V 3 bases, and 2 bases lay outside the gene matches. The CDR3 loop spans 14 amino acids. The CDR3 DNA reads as TGTGCCAGCAGCCAGACAGGGCGTAACTATGGCTACACCTTC. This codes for CASSQTGRNYGYTF.